What follows are 21 T cell receptor beta chains derived from one specimen sequenced in a study of cytomegalovirus exposure and HLA in healthy donors. PCR used 60 Vbeta primers and 13 Jbeta primers. Assay used: immunoSEQ multiplex PCR; TCRdb lists only in-frame clones, some missing. The table includes 150,000 to 200,000 clones, roughly 85% detected once. Sequencing was done on a sample of PBMCs. The source of these receptors is a male donor in good health and CMV-seropositive.

The J gene is TRBJ2-3, the V gene TRBV6-1; no clear D gene. CDR1 MNHNS and CDR2 SASEGT come from the germline V gene. This CDR3 spans 11 amino acids. Trimming removed 6 bases at V and 5 bases at J, with 6 bases between. The DNA of the CDR3 is TGTGCCAGCAGCTTCGGAGATACGCAGTATTTT. Encoded protein: CASSFGDTQYF.

The rearrangement joins TRBV5-1 to TRBJ1-1; 7 nucleotides align to TRBD1. The CDR3 runs to 13 residues. Germline trimming cut 6 bases from V and 5 bases from J; bases unmatched to any gene: 7. Per germline, CDR1 SGHRS and CDR2 YFSETQ. The CDR3 region has the DNA TGCGCCAGCACCGAGGGACAGCGGACTGAAGCTTTCTTT. Protein sequence: CASTEGQRTEAFF.

The table lists this clone with a count of one. The chain uses TRBV5-5 and TRBJ2-7; 9 bases match TRBD1. Germline lookup yields CDR1 SGHKS and CDR2 YYEKEE (reference sequence). CDR3 size: 14 residues. The trim removed 0 bases at V and 4 bases at J, leaving 2 bases unmatched. DNA of the CDR3: TGTGCCAGCAGCTTGGTAGACAGGGGGTACGAGCAGTACTTC. This codes for CASSLVDRGYEQYF.

In this sample, this clone turned up a few times. The chain combines TRBV7-9 with TRBJ2-7; tentative D call: TRBD1 (5 bases). Per germline, CDR1 SEHNR and CDR2 FQNEAQ (reference sequence). Trimming removed 5 bases at V and 2 bases at J, with 19 bases between. This CDR3 comprises 16 residues. The CDR3 nucleotides are TGTGCCAGCAGCCCGTTTGAGTCAGGGCTAGCCTACGAGCAGTACTTC. Protein product: CASSPFESGLAYEQYF.

This chain connects TRBV9 to TRBJ2-1; TRBD2 matches 10 bases. V trimming: 4 bases; J trimming: 2 bases; junction bases outside the gene matches: 9. The CDR3 loop spans 17 amino acids. Germline CDR1 SGDLS, CDR2 YYNGEE. The CDR3 spells CASSPRTSGSPYNEQFF. For the CDR3, the DNA is TGTGCCAGCAGCCCCCGGACTAGCGGCTCACCCTACAATGAGCAGTTCTTC.

For the CDR3, the DNA is TGTGCCAGCACAAAGACAGGGAACGACTATGGCTACACCTTC. Its translation is CASTKTGNDYGYTF. V usage is TRBV9 and J usage is TRBJ1-2; TRBD1 matches 7 bases. The CDR3 runs 14 residues. The V gene's germline CDR1 is SGDLS and CDR2 YYNGEE. V dropped 6 bases and J dropped 3; count of bases not matched to a gene: 8.

This chain uses TRBV5-1 with TRBJ2-5; TRBD2 might be the D (6 bases). Germline CDR1 SGHRS, CDR2 YFSETQ. The CDR3 extends over 13 amino acids. Trimming cost V 6 bases and J 5 bases, with 14 bases left between them. The CDR3 spells CASTLSGGETQYF. The DNA for the CDR3 is TGCGCCAGCACCCTGAGCGGAGGGGAGACCCAGTACTTC.

This clone turned up a few times. J is TRBJ2-3 and V is TRBV2; possible D gene TRBD1, 6 bases. This CDR3 is built from 14 residues. V gave up 5 bases and J gave up 6 bases, with 15 bases separating them. CDR1 SNHLY and CDR2 FYNNEI come from the germline V gene. CDR3 nucleotide sequence: TGTGCCAGCAGTCTTGACAGGCCACCCGATACGCAGTATTTT. Encoded protein: CASSLDRPPDTQYF.

CDR3 bases: TGTGCCAGCAGCCCTAGCGGGGGTTACGGGGTCACCGGGGAGCTGTTTTTT. This codes for CASSPSGGYGVTGELFF. This rearrangement joins TRBV2 to TRBJ2-2; TRBD2 aligns across 10 bases. Germline V gives CDR1 SNHLY, CDR2 FYNNEI. V was clipped by 6 bases and J by 4 bases; unmatched bases: 11. CDR3 length: 17 amino acids.

This clone was observed a handful of times. V and J are TRBV5-1 and TRBJ2-1; 12 bases line up with TRBD2. In germline, CDR1 is SGHRS, CDR2 YFSETQ. This CDR3 has 20 residues. J was trimmed by 0 bases and V by 3 bases; bases with no gene match: 13. CDR3 sequence (DNA): TGCGCCAGCAGCTCTAAATCCGGGACTAGCGGGCCGAGCTCCTACAATGAGCAGTTCTTC. Its protein product is CASSSKSGTSGPSSYNEQFF.

V is TRBV7-8 and J is TRBJ2-5, with D possibly TRBD2 on 6 matching bases. Germline CDR1 reads SGHVS; CDR2 reads FQNEAQ. Trimming removed 3 bases at V and 5 bases at J, with 7 bases between. The CDR3 covers 12 residues. The CDR3: CASSFGGETQYF. DNA for the CDR3: TGTGCCAGCAGCTTTGGAGGGGAGACCCAGTACTTC.

This clone appeared once. The junction does not match germline at one end; this may be a read error. The V and J genes are TRBV5-4 and TRBJ1-2; D is perhaps TRBD1 (5 bases). The germline CDR1 and CDR2 sequences are SGHNT and YYREEE (reference sequence). The CDR3 covers 12 residues. The CDR3 spells CASSLDTRGQAF. In DNA, the CDR3 is TGTGCCAGCAGCTTGGATACGCGGGGCCAGGCCTTC.

This sequence joins TRBV5-1 and TRBJ1-1, with 7 nucleotides matching TRBD1. Germline loops: CDR1 SGHRS, CDR2 YFSETQ. The V and J ends lost 4 bases and 0 bases, in that order; junction bases with no gene match: 6. This CDR3 contains 15 residues. For the CDR3, the DNA is TGCGCCAGCAGCCCAGAGACAGGGATGAACACTGAAGCTTTCTTT. This codes for CASSPETGMNTEAFF.

This clone was seen a handful of times. The J gene is TRBJ1-3, the V gene TRBV30; no clear D. Per germline, CDR1 GTSNPN and CDR2 SVGIG (reference sequence). The CDR3 totals 15 residues. V was shortened by 0 bases and J by 0 bases, with 9 bases between the two germline ends. CDR3 protein: CAWSVHASSGNTIYF. DNA for the CDR3: TGTGCCTGGAGTGTACATGCTAGCTCTGGAAACACCATATATTTT.

The chain links TRBV18 to TRBJ1-2, with D uncertain. V was clipped by 3 bases and J by 4 bases, with 12 bases between them. Germline lookup yields CDR1 KGHSH and CDR2 LQKENI. The CDR3 has 14 residues. CDR3 sequence reads: CASSPTRESYGYTF. The CDR3 DNA follows: TGTGCCAGCTCACCCACGCGGGAGTCCTATGGCTACACCTTC.

CDR3 in amino acids: CASSLSETQYF. Written as DNA, the CDR3 is TGTGCCAGCAGCCTGTCCGAGACCCAGTACTTC. The V call is TRBV5-6, the J call TRBJ2-5, with D unclear. Germline values: CDR1 SGHDT, CDR2 YYEEEE. The CDR3 consists of 11 residues. The V gene lost 4 bases and the J gene lost 5 bases, with 6 bases spanning the gap.

This chain links TRBV2 with TRBJ1-2; 7 bases map to TRBD1. This CDR3 region has 15 residues. Germline V lookup: CDR1 SNHLY, CDR2 FYNNEI. V gave up 6 bases and J gave up 7 bases; unmatched junction bases: 14. Here the CDR3 DNA reads TGTGCCAGCAGAGCCGTACTTGACAGGGAATCTGGCTACACCTTC. Its translation: CASRAVLDRESGYTF.

This clone appeared a single time. The gene calls are TRBV27 and TRBJ1-2; D gene unclear. Germline lookup yields CDR1 MNHEY and CDR2 SMNVEV (reference sequence). The germline V and J ends were trimmed by 5 bases and 2 bases, with 9 bases remaining between them. The CDR3 loop spans 13 amino acids. The CDR3 nucleotides are TGTGCCAGCAGTATAAAGGAGAACTATGGCTACACCTTC. It translates to CASSIKENYGYTF.

This sequence joins TRBV27 and TRBJ2-3, with TRBD2 identical over 9 bases. CDR3 size: 15 residues. The V segment lost 6 bases and the J segment 3 bases; nucleotides outside the gene matches: 7. Germline V gene data show CDR1 as MNHEY and CDR2 as SMNVEV (reference sequence). The CDR3 spells CASRLGLARTDTQYF. The CDR3 DNA is TGTGCCAGCAGGCTTGGACTAGCGAGAACAGATACGCAGTATTTT.

This chain uses TRBV11-3 with TRBJ2-3, with D possibly matching TRBD1 (5 bases). V lost 5 bases, J lost 1 base, and 10 bases lay in between. Germline loops: CDR1 SGHNT, CDR2 YENEEA. The length of the CDR3 is 14 residues. DNA for the CDR3: TGTGCCAGCAGCAAGGGGCTCCGCACAGATACGCAGTATTTT. Translation: CASSKGLRTDTQYF. Supplemented by reference TRBV11-3 and TRBJ2-3, the full variable domain reads EAGVVQSPRYKIIEKKQPVAFWCNPISGHNTLYWYLQNLGQGPELLIRYENEEAVDDSQLPKDRFSAERLKGVDSTLKIQPAELGDSAVYLCASSKGLRTDTQYFGPGTRLTVL.

This clone was seen just once. The chain is built from TRBV5-6 and TRBJ2-1; TRBD1 aligns across 9 bases. V shed 4 bases, J shed 5 bases, and the junction held 10 bases outside the gene matches. CDR3 length equals 16 residues. CDR1 and CDR2 (germline): SGHDT, YYEEEE. The CDR3 here is CASSTPGQGSHNEQFF. DNA of the CDR3: TGTGCCAGCAGCACCCCGGGACAGGGATCTCACAATGAGCAGTTCTTC.